This T cell receptor beta chain was captured by sequencing in a study of glioma-infiltrating T cells after dendritic cell vaccination (dated by TCRdb to 2016 to 2018). Context from the whole study: The cohort comprised approximately 15 glioblastoma patients from Phase I and II dendritic cell vaccination trials, 9 newly diagnosed and 6 with recurrent disease. Patients received autologous tumor lysate-pulsed dendritic cell vaccination between about 2003 and 2012. In glioblastoma patients vaccinated with dendritic cells, deep sequencing of TCR beta CDR3 regions served to measure tumor-infiltrating lymphocyte content and to compare repertoires between tumor and blood. Each patient was given three intradermal dendritic cell vaccine injections, spaced two weeks apart, in the arm below the axilla. Survival after dendritic cell vaccination was correlated with TCR sequencing metrics, including TIL content and tumor-blood repertoire overlap. The vaccine was prepared from monocyte-derived dendritic cells that were cultured for roughly seven days with IL-4 and GM-CSF and then pulsed overnight with autologous tumor lysate. Broader findings and caveats from the paper: The cohort was small and heterogeneous, only a few patients had full blood and tumor sets, and even fewer had initial-recurrent tumor pairs. No direct relationship between TCR clonality and survival was found, suggesting that a diverse polyclonal response may matter. The response model built on TCR overlap across three groups was characterized as speculative, with prospective validation still needed. After dendritic cell vaccination, a higher estimated pretreatment TIL content predicted longer time to progression and overall survival.

Details on this clone: The specificity of this receptor is unknown. It has no much larger one-base neighbor in the sample; base qualities were not kept.

The time point label here, explained by the study, means: after dendritic cell vaccination, including at tumor progression/relapse. Selection of patients required sufficient residual fresh-frozen tumor tissue and over two years of available survival data. An isocitrate dehydrogenase mutation was not carried by any of the glioblastoma patients, although molecular status was otherwise variable. PBMC were collected before vaccination, two weeks after the third vaccination, and at tumor progression if progression occurred. Genomic DNA was extracted with the Qiagen DNeasy Blood extraction Kit. CDR1 is given as SQVTM and CDR2 as ANQGSEA, both from the germline V gene. Spanning cysteine to phenylalanine, the CDR3 consists of 10 amino acids. This entry keeps only the CDR3 DNA: 30 bases, framed from base 1. The immunoSEQ assay amplified TCRB CDR3 regions from around 2 micrograms of genomic DNA, or from all available DNA when less than that amount was available. The multiplex PCR relied on 60 forward primers for TCR V beta segments and 13 reverse primers for J beta segments. To estimate the number of reads per starting template, synthetic control templates were added to each sample at limiting dilution. Reads of 87 bp were generated by sequencing on the Illumina HiSeq System. In the source study's methods: PCR and sequencing errors were removed by a nearest neighbor algorithm that merged closely related sequences. TCR overlap was measured as the percentage of unique tumor TCR beta sequences also present in the same patient's peripheral blood. Not all clones reach the TCRdb copy of this immuneACCESS table, which keeps in-frame sequences only. Checked studies attribute under half of the gap to unresolved V genes and leave the rest unexplained. V, J and clone size reflect that table, while D and trimming were determined from the DNA. This sample has tens of thousands of clones in its table, and around nine tenths of those were observed once. The ten top clones hold 2% to 2.5% of the sample.

This sequence originates from a human donor with glioblastoma. Sample: blood, taken after dendritic cell vaccination. This chain is built from TRBV29-1 and TRBJ2-1; the D gene is possibly TRBD1, with 6 bases matching. Read as DNA, the sequence is TGCGGCGCCATGGGGCAGGGGTTTTTCTTC. Its protein is CGAMGQGFFF.